The 3 T cell receptor beta chains in this list originate from one sample, sequenced in a study of T cells after yellow fever vaccination. MiXCR, run by TCRdb on the 5' RACE reads, gives a single entry per CDR3 protein. This sample has about 210,000 distinct CDR3 sequences, with 2.5% to 3.5% found just once. The source was CD4+ T cells sorted from PBMCs, collected 10 days after the yellow fever booster vaccination. The source is a man aged 18 to 30 who received the YFV17D yellow fever vaccine.

This clonotype has only a few counts. The rearrangement joins TRBV4-3 to TRBJ1-6; perhaps TRBD1 as D (5 bases). CDR3 length: 17 amino acids. V lost 3 bases and J 6 bases, leaving 18 bases between the germline ends. Looked up from germline, CDR1 is LGHNA and CDR2 is YSLEER. The CDR3 is CASSQSGDGISNSPLHF. The CDR3 region has the DNA TGCGCCAGCAGCCAGTCGGGGGACGGCATAAGTAATTCACCCCTCCACTTT.

This clonotype was found a few times. The chain joins TRBV7-2 to TRBJ1-4; D is uncertain. The CDR3 totals 15 residues. V was shortened by 8 bases and J by 7 bases, with 20 bases between the two germline ends. Germline loops: CDR1 SGHTA, CDR2 FQGNSA. The CDR3 DNA is TGTGCCAGCGGCTCCCGATGGGGAGCGGGTGAAAAACTGTTTTTT. Its protein product is CASGSRWGAGEKLFF.

The chain couples TRBV4-2 to TRBJ1-6; D uncertain. Trimming shortened V by 1 base and J by 6 bases, and 10 bases separated the two germline ends. This CDR3 region has 15 residues. The germline V gene has CDR1 LGHNA and CDR2 YNFKEQ. The DNA of the CDR3 is TGTGCCAGCAGCCAAGGTCAGGAAAGTAATTCACCCCTCCACTTT. Translating gives CASSQGQESNSPLHF.